These 13 T cell receptor beta chains originate from one sample sequenced in a study of cytomegalovirus exposure and HLA in healthy donors. 13 Jbeta primers and 60 Vbeta primers were used for the PCR. This table comes from immunoSEQ multiplex PCR, and its TCRdb copy is limited to in-frame clones, with some not included. The sample records 150,000 to 200,000 clones, less than 90% being singletons. The sequenced material came from PBMCs. These receptors came from a girl aged 10 to 17 in good health and CMV-seropositive.

J is TRBJ2-1 and V is TRBV10-3; 8 bases fit TRBD2. The CDR3 runs to 14 residues. With 4 bases clipped from V and 4 bases from J, the junction kept 3 bases outside the gene matches. CDR1 is ENHRY and CDR2 is SYGVKD in the germline V gene. This CDR3 reads CAISGLAPYNEQFF. The CDR3 DNA is TGTGCCATCAGTGGACTAGCGCCTTACAATGAGCAGTTCTTC.

The chain uses TRBV30 and TRBJ1-5, with 8 bases aligning to TRBD1. V gave up 6 bases and J gave up 5 bases; unmatched junction bases: 6. CDR1 is GTSNPN, CDR2 SVGIG, per germline (reference sequence). The length of the CDR3 is 13 residues. In DNA form, the CDR3 reads TGTGCCTGTTCTTTGGGACAGGATCAGCCCCAGCATTTT. Translated: CACSLGQDQPQHF.

The rearrangement joins TRBV5-1 to TRBJ1-1; 9 nucleotides match TRBD1. Losses at the gene ends were 3 bases for V and 4 bases for J; bases not matched to a gene: 4. The CDR3 totals 14 residues. The germline gives CDR1 SGHRS, CDR2 YFSETQ. CDR3 nucleotide sequence: TGCGCCAGCAGCTGGGACAGGGCGGGCACTGAAGCTTTCTTT. Protein sequence: CASSWDRAGTEAFF.

The gene calls are TRBV5-6 and TRBJ2-2; 8 nucleotides align to TRBD2. The CDR3 has 15 residues. V was clipped by 3 bases and J by 6 bases; unmatched bases: 7. CDR1 is SGHDT, CDR2 YYEEEE, per germline. The CDR3 region has the DNA TGTGCCAGCAGCTGGCGGATCGGGGGGGCCGGGGAGCTGTTTTTT. It translates to CASSWRIGGAGELFF.

V and J are TRBV19 and TRBJ1-1; D unresolved. CDR3 length equals 14 residues. From germline, CDR1 is LNHDA and CDR2 SQIVND (reference sequence). The V gene lost 9 bases and the J gene lost 3 bases, with 17 bases spanning the gap. The CDR3 DNA follows: TGTGCCAGCGCATTAGGAGTATTGGACACTGAAGCTTTCTTT. It translates to CASALGVLDTEAFF.

CDR3 protein: CASSPGGRGSTDTQYF. The DNA of the CDR3 is TGTGCCAGCAGCCCGGGGGGGCGGGGTAGCACAGATACGCAGTATTTT. The chain joins TRBV9 to TRBJ2-3, with 8 bases lining up with TRBD2. CDR1 and CDR2 (germline): SGDLS, YYNGEE. After removal of 4 bases from V and 0 bases from J, the junction contained 7 bases not matched to a gene. The CDR3 is 16 amino acids.

The chain joins TRBV30 to TRBJ2-1; 9 bases are a match to TRBD2. The CDR3 runs 13 residues. V lost 8 bases, J lost 3 bases, and 5 bases stayed unmatched. Germline loops: CDR1 GTSNPN, CDR2 SVGIG (reference sequence). CDR3 region: CARASGNYNEQFF. The CDR3 coding sequence is TGTGCCCGGGCTAGCGGGAACTACAATGAGCAGTTCTTC. The full variable domain, rest sourced from reference TRBV30 and TRBJ2-1, is SQTIHQWPATLVQPVGSPLSLECTVEGTSNPNLYWYRQAAGRGLQLLFYSVGIGQISSEVPQNLSASRPQDRQFILSSKKLLLSDSGFYLCARASGNYNEQFFGPGTRLTVL.

The chain joins TRBV2 to TRBJ2-5; the match to TRBD1 covers 7 bases. The CDR3 loop spans 15 amino acids. Germline V gene sequence: CDR1 SNHLY, CDR2 FYNNEI. J gave up 5 bases and V 2 bases, and 8 bases lay outside the gene matches. The CDR3 DNA reads TGTGCCAGCAGTGAAACAGGGGTCCCTGAGGAGACCCAGTACTTC. This encodes CASSETGVPEETQYF.

This chain connects TRBV7-9 to TRBJ2-3; D is ambiguous. Looked up from germline, CDR1 is SEHNR and CDR2 is FQNEAQ (reference sequence). Trimming removed 6 bases at V and 0 bases at J, with 13 bases between. The CDR3 runs to 15 residues. Written as DNA, the CDR3 is TGTGCCAGCAGTCCCTTACTCGGTAGCACAGATACGCAGTATTTT. Its protein product is CASSPLLGSTDTQYF. Full variable domain (outside the CDR3, taken from reference TRBV7-9 and TRBJ2-3): DTGVSQNPRHKITKRGQNVTFRCDPISEHNRLYWYRQTLGQGPEFLTYFQNEAQLEKSRLLSDRFSAERPKGSFSTLEIQRTEQGDSAMYLCASSPLLGSTDTQYFGPGTRLTVL.

The chain couples TRBV4-1 to TRBJ1-1; 8 bases line up with TRBD1. There are 18 residues in the CDR3. In germline, CDR1 is MGHRA, CDR2 YSYEKL. J gave up 1 base and V 3 bases, and 13 bases lay outside the gene matches. This CDR3 reads CASSHQTGGEGWNTEAFF. CDR3 nucleotides: TGCGCCAGCAGCCACCAAACAGGGGGAGAGGGGTGGAACACTGAAGCTTTCTTT.

The chain is built from TRBV6-5 and TRBJ1-2, with 10 bases that match TRBD1. V lost 2 bases, J lost 5 bases, and 5 bases stayed unmatched. CDR1 MNHEY and CDR2 SVGAGI come from the germline V gene. The CDR3 runs 15 residues. The CDR3 loop is CASSYPTGQGYGYTF. The CDR3 bases are TGTGCCAGCAGTTACCCAACGGGACAGGGGTATGGCTACACCTTC.

The chain uses TRBV11-3 and TRBJ2-3; 7 positions agree with TRBD2. After removal of 3 bases from V and 5 bases from J, the junction contained 2 bases not matched to a gene. Germline V lookup: CDR1 SGHNT, CDR2 YENEEA. The CDR3 consists of 13 residues. CDR3 sequence reads: CASSFSGGDTQYF. CDR3 in DNA: TGTGCCAGCAGCTTTTCGGGGGGAGATACGCAGTATTTT.

V gene TRBV9 combines with J gene TRBJ2-3; 12 bases are a match to TRBD2. V gave up 2 bases and J gave up 5 bases; unmatched junction bases: 3. The CDR3 sequence is 15 residues long. Germline V gene data show CDR1 as SGDLS and CDR2 as YYNGEE. CDR3: CASSVGLAGRDTQYF. CDR3 coding DNA: TGTGCCAGCAGCGTCGGACTAGCGGGAAGAGATACGCAGTATTTT.